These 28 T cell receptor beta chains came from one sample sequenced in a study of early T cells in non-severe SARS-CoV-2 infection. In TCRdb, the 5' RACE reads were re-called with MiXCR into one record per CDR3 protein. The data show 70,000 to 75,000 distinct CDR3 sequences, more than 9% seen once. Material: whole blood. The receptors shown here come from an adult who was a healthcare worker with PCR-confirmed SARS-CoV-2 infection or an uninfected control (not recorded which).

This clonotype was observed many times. The CDR3 nucleotides are TGTGCCAGCTCCGATCTGGGACAGGGTAACACTGAAGCTTTCTTT. Translated, it gives CASSDLGQGNTEAFF. This sequence joins TRBV6-5 and TRBJ1-1; 9 bases are a match to TRBD1. CDR3 length: 15 residues. The germline V gene has CDR1 MNHEY and CDR2 SVGAGI. The V and J ends lost 8 bases and 2 bases, in that order; junction bases with no gene match: 9.

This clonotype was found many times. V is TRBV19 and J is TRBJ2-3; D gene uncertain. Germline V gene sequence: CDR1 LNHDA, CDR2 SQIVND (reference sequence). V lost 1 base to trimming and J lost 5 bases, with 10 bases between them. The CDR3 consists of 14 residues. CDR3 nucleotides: TGTGCCAGTAGTATAGGTTATTCTGAAGATACGCAGTATTTT. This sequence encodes CASSIGYSEDTQYF.

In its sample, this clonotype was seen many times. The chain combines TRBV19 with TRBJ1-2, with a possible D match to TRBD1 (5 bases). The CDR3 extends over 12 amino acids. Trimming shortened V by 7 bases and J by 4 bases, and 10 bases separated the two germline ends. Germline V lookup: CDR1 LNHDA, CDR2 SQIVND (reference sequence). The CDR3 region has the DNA TGTGCCAGTATTGACGGGGCCTATGGCTACACCTTC. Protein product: CASIDGAYGYTF. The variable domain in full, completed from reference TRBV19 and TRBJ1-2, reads DGGITQSPKYLFRKEGQNVTLSCEQNLNHDAMYWYRQDPGQGLRLIYYSQIVNDFQKGDIAEGYSVSREKKESFPLTVTSAQKNPTAFYLCASIDGAYGYTFGSGTRLTVV.

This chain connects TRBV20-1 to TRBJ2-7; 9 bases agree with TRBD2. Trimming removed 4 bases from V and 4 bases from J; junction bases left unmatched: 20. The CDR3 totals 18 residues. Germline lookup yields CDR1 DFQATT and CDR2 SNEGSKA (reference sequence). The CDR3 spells CSAIDSTRGTSRPYEQYF. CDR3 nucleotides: TGCAGTGCTATCGACAGTACTCGAGGGACTAGCAGACCTTACGAGCAGTACTTC.

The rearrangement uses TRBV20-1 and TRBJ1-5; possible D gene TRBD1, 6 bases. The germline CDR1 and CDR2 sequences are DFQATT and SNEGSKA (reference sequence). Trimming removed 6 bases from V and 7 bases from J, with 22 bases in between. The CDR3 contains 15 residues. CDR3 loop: CSATSQGALLQPQHF. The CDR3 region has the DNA TGCAGTGCCACATCACAGGGAGCCCTTCTCCAGCCCCAGCATTTT.

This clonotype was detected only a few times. The CDR3 sequence is CATSRDRQGALVYGYTF. The CDR3 coding sequence is TGTGCCACCAGCAGAGATCGGCAGGGGGCACTTGTCTATGGCTACACCTTC. The chain combines TRBV15 with TRBJ1-2; 8 bases are shared with TRBD1. The germline CDR1 and CDR2 sequences are LNHNV and YYDKDF (reference sequence). After removal of 0 bases from V and 4 bases from J, the junction contained 10 bases not matched to a gene. CDR3 size: 17 residues.

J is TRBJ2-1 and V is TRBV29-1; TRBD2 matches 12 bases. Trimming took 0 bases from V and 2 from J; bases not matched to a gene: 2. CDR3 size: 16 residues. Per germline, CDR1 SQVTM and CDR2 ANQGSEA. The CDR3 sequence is CSVEDGLAGTYNEQFF. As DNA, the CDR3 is TGCAGCGTTGAAGATGGACTAGCGGGGACCTACAATGAGCAGTTCTTC.

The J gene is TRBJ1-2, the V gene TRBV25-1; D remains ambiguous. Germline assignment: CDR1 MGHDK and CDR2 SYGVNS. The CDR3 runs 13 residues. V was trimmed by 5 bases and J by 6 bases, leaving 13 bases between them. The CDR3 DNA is TGTGCCAGCAGTAGCACTTGGAAAGATGGCTACACCTTC. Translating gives CASSSTWKDGYTF.

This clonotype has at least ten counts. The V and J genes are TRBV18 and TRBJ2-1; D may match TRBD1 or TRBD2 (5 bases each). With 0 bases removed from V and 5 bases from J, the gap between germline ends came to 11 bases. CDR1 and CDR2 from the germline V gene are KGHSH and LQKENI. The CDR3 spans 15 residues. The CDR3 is CASSPPGASNNEQFF. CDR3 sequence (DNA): TGTGCCAGCTCACCACCCGGGGCTTCTAACAATGAGCAGTTCTTC.

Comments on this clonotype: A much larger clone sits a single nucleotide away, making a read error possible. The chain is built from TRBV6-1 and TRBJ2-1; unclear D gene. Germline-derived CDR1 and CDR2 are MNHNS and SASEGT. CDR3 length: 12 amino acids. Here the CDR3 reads CASRVPFNDQFF. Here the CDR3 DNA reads TGTGCCAGCCGGGTCCCTTTCAATGATCAGTTCTTC.

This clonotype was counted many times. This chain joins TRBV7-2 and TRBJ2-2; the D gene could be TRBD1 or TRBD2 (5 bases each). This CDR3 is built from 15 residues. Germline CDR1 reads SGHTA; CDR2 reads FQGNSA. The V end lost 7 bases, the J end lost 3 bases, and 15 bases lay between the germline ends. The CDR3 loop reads CASTPARGHTGELFF. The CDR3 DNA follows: TGTGCCAGCACCCCAGCTAGGGGACACACCGGGGAGCTGTTTTTT.

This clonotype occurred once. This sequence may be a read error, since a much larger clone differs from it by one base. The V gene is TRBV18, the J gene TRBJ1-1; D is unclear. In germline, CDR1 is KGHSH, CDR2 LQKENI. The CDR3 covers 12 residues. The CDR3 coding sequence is TGTGCCAACTCACGGGGGAACACTGAAGCTTTCTTT. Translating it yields CANSRGNTEAFF.

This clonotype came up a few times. CDR3 amino acids: CASSFRADSRSGYTF. The CDR3 DNA sequence: TGTGCCAGCAGCTTCAGGGCAGACTCGCGGAGTGGCTACACCTTC. The chain combines TRBV5-5 with TRBJ1-2, with D perhaps matching TRBD1 (5 bases). The CDR3 sequence is 15 residues long. V gave up 2 bases and J gave up 7 bases, with 18 bases separating them. In germline, CDR1 is SGHKS, CDR2 YYEKEE (reference sequence).

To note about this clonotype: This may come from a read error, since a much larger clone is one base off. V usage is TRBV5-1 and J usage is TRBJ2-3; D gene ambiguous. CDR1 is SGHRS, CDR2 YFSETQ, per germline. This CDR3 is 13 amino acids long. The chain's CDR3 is CASSLFRTDAQYF. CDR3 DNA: TGCGCCAGCAGCTTGTTCCGAACAGATGCGCAGTATTTT.

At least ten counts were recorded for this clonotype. The CDR3 protein is CASGHRQNTGELFF. The CDR3 nucleotides are TGTGCCAGCGGTCACAGACAAAACACCGGGGAGCTGTTTTTT. The chain employs TRBV6-5 and TRBJ2-2; D remains ambiguous. The V end lost 8 bases, the J end lost 2 bases, and 12 bases lay between the germline ends. CDR3 length: 14 amino acids. Germline CDR1 is MNHEY and CDR2 is SVGAGI.

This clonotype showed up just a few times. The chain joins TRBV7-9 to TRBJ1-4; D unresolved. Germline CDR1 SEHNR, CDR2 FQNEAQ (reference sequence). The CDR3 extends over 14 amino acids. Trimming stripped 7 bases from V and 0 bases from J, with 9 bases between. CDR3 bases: TGTGCCAGCACCATTGGACCAACTAATGAAAAACTGTTTTTT. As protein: CASTIGPTNEKLFF. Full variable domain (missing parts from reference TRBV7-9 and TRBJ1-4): DTGVSQNPRHKITKRGQNVTFRCDPISEHNRLYWYRQTLGQGPEFLTYFQNEAQLEKSRLLSDRFSAERPKGSFSTLEIQRTEQGDSAMYLCASTIGPTNEKLFFGSGTQLSVL.

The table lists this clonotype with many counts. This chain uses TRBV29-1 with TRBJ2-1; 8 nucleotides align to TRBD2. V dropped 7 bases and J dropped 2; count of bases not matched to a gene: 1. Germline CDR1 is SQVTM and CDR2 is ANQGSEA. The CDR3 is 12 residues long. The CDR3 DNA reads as TGCAGCGGGGGACTAGCCTACAATGAGCAGTTCTTC. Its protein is CSGGLAYNEQFF.

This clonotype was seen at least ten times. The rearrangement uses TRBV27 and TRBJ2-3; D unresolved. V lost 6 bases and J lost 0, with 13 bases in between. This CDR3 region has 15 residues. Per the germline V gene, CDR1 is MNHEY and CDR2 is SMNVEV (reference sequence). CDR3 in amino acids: CASSPWSGSTDTQYF. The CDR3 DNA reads TGTGCCAGCAGCCCCTGGTCGGGTAGCACAGATACGCAGTATTTT.

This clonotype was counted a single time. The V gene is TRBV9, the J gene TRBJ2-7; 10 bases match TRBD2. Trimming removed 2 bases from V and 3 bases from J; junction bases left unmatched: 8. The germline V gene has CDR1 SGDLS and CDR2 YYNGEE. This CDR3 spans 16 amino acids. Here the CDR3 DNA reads TGTGCCAGCAGCGTCGGCCGACTAGCGGGCGTCTACGAGCAGTACTTC. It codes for CASSVGRLAGVYEQYF.

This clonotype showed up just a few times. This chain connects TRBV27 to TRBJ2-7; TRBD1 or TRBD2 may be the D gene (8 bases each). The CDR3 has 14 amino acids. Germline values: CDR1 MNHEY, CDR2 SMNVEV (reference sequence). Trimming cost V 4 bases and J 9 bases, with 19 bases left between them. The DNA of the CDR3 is TGTGCCAGCAGTTCCTTCGACAGGGGACTAGGGCAGTACTTC. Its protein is CASSSFDRGLGQYF.

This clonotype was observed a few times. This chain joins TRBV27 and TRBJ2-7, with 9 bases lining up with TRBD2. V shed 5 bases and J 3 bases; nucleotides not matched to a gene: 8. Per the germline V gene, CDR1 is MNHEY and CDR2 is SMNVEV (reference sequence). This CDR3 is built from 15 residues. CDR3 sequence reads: CASSTTGTSLYEQYF. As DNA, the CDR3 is TGTGCCAGCAGTACCACCGGGACTAGCCTCTACGAGCAGTACTTC.

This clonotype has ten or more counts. This CDR3 reads CASSLGDFPYNEQFF. CDR3 coding DNA: TGTGCCAGCAGCCTAGGGGACTTTCCTTACAATGAGCAGTTCTTC. The V gene is TRBV7-2, the J gene TRBJ2-1; weak D call: TRBD2 (6 bases). Trimming left V 5 bases short and J 4 bases short, with 15 bases between. This CDR3 is built from 15 residues. The V gene's germline CDR1 is SGHTA and CDR2 FQGNSA.

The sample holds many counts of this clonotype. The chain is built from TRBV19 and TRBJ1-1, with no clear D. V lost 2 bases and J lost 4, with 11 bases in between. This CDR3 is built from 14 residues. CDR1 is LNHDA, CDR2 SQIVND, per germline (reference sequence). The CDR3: CASSIPTPGTEAFF. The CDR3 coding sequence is TGTGCCAGTAGTATACCCACCCCGGGCACTGAAGCTTTCTTT.

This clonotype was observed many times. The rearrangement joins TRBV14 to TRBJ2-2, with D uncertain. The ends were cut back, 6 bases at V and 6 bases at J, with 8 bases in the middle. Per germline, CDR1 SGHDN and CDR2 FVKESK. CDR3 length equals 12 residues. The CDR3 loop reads CASSQPPGELFF. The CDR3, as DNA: TGTGCCAGCAGTCAACCCCCCGGGGAGCTGTTTTTT.

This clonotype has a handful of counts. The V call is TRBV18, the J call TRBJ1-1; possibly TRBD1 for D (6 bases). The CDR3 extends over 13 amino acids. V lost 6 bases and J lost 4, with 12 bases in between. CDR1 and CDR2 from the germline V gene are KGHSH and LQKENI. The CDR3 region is CASSLKGGTEAFF. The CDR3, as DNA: TGTGCCAGCTCCCTCAAGGGGGGCACTGAAGCTTTCTTT. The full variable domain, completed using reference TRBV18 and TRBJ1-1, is NAGVMQNPRHLVRRRGQEARLRCSPMKGHSHVYWYRQLPEEGLKFMVYLQKENIIDESGMPKERFSAEFPKEGPSILRIQQVVRGDSAAYFCASSLKGGTEAFFGQGTRLTVV.

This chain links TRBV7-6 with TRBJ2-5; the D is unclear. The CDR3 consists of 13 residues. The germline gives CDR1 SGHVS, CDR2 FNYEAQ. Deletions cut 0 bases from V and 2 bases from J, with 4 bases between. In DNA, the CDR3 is TGTGCCAGCAGCTTAGCTGAACAAGAGACCCAGTACTTC. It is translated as CASSLAEQETQYF.

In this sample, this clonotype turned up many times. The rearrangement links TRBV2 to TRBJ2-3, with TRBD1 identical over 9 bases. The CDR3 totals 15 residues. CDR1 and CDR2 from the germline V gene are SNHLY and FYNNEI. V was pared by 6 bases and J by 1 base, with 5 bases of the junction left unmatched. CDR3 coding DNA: TGTGCCAGCAGCGCCAGGACAGGGGGCACAGATACGCAGTATTTT. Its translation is CASSARTGGTDTQYF.

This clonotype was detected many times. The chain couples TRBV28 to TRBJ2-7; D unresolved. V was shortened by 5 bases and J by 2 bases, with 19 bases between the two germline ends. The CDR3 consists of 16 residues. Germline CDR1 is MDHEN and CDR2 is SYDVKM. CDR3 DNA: TGTGCCAGCAGTCTGGCTCGGGCCAGAGCTACCTACGAGCAGTACTTC. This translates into CASSLARARATYEQYF.